This TCR beta chain was recovered during a study of cytomegalovirus exposure and HLA in healthy donors. The donors belonged to the approximately 130-subject validation cohort, separate from the approximately 670-subject first cohort. Notes on this clone: The antigen remains undetermined.

TCRdb's copy holds only in-frame clones and misses some; the assay was immunoSEQ multiplex PCR. The sample consists of hundreds of thousands of clones, around four fifths of them appearing once. General study findings and limits: The classifier reportedly diagnosed cytomegalovirus status with high sensitivity and specificity.

The CDR3 covers 14 residues. Germline lookup yields CDR1 MGHRA and CDR2 YSYEKL. The V end lost 4 bases, the J end lost 3 bases, and 13 bases lay between the germline ends. The V and J genes are TRBV4-1 and TRBJ2-7; D possibly matches TRBD1 or TRBD2 (6 bases each). The TCR was taken from a woman under 40 in good health and CMV-seropositive. Input material: PBMCs. CDR3 DNA sequence: TGCGCCAGCAGCCGTACAGGGAGGAGCTACGAGCAGTACTTC. Protein product: CASSRTGRSYEQYF.